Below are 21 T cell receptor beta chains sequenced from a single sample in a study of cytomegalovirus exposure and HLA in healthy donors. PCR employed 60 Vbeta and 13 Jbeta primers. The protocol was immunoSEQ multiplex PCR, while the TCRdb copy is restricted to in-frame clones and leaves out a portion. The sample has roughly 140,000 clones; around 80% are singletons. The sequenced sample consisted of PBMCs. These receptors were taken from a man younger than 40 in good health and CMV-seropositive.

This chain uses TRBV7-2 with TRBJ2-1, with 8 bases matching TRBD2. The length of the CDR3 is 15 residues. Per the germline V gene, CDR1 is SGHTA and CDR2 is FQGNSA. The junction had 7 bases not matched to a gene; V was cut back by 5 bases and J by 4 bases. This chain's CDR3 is CASSLGGGSYNEQFF. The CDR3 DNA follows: TGTGCCAGCAGCCTCGGGGGGGGTTCTTACAATGAGCAGTTCTTC.

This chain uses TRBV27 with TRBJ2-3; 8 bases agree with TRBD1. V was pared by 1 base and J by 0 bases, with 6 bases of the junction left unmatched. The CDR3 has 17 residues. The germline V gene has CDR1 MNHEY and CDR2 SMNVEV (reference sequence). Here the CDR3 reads CASSLLLGTGSTDTQYF. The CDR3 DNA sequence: TGTGCCAGCAGTTTATTACTAGGGACAGGTAGCACAGATACGCAGTATTTT.

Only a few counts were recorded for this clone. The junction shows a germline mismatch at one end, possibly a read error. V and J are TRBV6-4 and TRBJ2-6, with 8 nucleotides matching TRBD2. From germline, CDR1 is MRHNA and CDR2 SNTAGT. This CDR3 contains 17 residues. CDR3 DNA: TGTGCCAGCAGTGTTGTGGCGGGAGGCTCTGGGGCCAACGGCCTGACTTTC. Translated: CASSVVAGGSGANGLTF.

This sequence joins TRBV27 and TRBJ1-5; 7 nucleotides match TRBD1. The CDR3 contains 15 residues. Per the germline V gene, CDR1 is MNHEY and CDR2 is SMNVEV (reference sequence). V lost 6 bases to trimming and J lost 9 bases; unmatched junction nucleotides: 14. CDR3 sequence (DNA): TGTGCCAGCAGGCCTCTCGGGACAGACAGCGGGCCCCAGCATTTT. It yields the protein CASRPLGTDSGPQHF.

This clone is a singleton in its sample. CDR3 DNA: TGTGCCAGCAGTTACGGCGGGGGGCTGCCTAGAGATACGCAGTATTTT. Protein sequence: CASSYGGGLPRDTQYF. The chain carries TRBV6-5 and TRBJ2-3, with 8 positions matching TRBD2. CDR1 is MNHEY and CDR2 is SVGAGI in the germline V gene. The CDR3 is made up of 16 amino acids. V lost 2 bases, J lost 5 bases, and 9 bases stayed unmatched.

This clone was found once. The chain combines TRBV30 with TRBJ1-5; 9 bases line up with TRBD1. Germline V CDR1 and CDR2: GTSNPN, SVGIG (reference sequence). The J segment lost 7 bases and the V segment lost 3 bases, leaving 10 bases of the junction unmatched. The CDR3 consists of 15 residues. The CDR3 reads CAWSTGQGIGQPQHF. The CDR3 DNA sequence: TGTGCCTGGAGCACTGGACAGGGGATCGGACAGCCCCAGCATTTT.

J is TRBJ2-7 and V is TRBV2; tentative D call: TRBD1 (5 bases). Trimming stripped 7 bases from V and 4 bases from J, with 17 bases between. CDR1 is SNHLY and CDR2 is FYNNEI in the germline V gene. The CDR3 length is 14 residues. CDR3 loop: CASKPGHLLYEQYF. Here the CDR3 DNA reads TGTGCCAGCAAGCCCGGACACCTTCTATACGAGCAGTACTTC.

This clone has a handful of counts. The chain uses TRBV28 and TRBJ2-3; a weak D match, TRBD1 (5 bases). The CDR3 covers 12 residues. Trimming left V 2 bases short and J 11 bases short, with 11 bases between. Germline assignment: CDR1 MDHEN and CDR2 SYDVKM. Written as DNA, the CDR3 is TGTGCCAGCAGTTTACAGGGTATCGGGCAGTATTTT. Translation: CASSLQGIGQYF.

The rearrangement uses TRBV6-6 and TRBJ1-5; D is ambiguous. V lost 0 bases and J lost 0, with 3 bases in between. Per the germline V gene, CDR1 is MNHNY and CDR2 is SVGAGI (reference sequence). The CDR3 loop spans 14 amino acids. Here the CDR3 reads CASSYSHSNQPQHF. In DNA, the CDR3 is TGTGCCAGCAGTTACTCTCATAGCAATCAGCCCCAGCATTTT.

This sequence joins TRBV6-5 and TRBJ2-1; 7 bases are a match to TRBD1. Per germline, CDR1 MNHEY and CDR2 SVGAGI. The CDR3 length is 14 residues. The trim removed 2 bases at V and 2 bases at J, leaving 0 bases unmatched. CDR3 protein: CASSYRGPYNEQFF. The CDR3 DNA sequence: TGTGCCAGCAGTTACAGGGGGCCCTACAATGAGCAGTTCTTC.

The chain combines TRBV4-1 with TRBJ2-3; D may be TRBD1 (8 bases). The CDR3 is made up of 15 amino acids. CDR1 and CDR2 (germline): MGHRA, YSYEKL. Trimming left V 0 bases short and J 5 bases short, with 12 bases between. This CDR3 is CASSQEQGEGDTQYF. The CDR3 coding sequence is TGCGCCAGCAGCCAAGAACAGGGGGAGGGAGATACGCAGTATTTT.

The CDR3: CASSRGQANNSPLHF. CDR3 sequence (DNA): TGTGCCAGCAGCCGTGGACAGGCGAATAATTCACCCCTCCACTTT. The chain links TRBV11-2 to TRBJ1-6, with 7 bases that match TRBD1. Germline CDR1 is SGHAT and CDR2 is FQNNGV. This CDR3 spans 15 amino acids. After removal of 5 bases from V and 5 bases from J, the junction contained 6 bases not matched to a gene.

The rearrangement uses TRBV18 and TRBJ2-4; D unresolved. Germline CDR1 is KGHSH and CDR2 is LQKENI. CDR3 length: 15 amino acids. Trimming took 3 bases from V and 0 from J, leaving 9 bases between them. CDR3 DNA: TGTGCCAGCTCACCGGCCGAAAGAGCCAAAAACATTCAGTACTTC. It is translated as CASSPAERAKNIQYF.

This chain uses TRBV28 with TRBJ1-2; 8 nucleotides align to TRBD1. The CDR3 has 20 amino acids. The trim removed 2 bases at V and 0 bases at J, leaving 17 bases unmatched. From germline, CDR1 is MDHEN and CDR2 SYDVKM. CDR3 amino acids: CASSLQSASGQEFTNYGYTF. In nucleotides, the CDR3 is TGTGCCAGCAGTTTACAAAGCGCTTCGGGACAGGAATTTACTAACTATGGCTACACCTTC.

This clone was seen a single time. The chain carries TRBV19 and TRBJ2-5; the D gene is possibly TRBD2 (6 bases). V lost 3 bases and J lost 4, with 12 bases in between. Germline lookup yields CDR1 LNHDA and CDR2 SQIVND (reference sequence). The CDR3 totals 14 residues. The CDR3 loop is CASSMAPGGETQYF. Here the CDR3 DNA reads TGTGCCAGTAGTATGGCCCCCGGGGGAGAGACCCAGTACTTC.

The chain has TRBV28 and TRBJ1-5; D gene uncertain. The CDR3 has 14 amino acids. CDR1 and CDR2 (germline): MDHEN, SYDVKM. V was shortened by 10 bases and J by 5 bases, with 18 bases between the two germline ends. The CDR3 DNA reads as TGTGCCATTAAAGCGAGGCGATTATATCAGCCCCAGCATTTT. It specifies CAIKARRLYQPQHF.

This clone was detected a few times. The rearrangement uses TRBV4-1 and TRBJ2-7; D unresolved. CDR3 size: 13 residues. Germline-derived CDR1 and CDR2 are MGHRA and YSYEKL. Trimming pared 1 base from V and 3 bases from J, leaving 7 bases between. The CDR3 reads CASSQGGNYEQYF. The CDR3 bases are TGCGCCAGCAGCCAAGGAGGTAACTACGAGCAGTACTTC.

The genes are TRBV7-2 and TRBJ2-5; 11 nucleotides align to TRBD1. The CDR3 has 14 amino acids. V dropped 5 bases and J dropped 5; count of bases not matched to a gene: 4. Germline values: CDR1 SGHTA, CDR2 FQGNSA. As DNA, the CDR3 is TGTGCCAGCAGCCCGGACAGGGGGCGGGAGACCCAGTACTTC. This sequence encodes CASSPDRGRETQYF.

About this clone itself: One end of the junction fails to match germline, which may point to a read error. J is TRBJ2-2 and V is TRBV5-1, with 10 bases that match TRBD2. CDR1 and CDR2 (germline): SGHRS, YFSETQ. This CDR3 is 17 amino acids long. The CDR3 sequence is CASSLFSGRPGAGELLF. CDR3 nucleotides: TGCGCCAGCAGCTTGTTTAGCGGGAGGCCAGGCGCCGGGGAGCTGCTTTTT.

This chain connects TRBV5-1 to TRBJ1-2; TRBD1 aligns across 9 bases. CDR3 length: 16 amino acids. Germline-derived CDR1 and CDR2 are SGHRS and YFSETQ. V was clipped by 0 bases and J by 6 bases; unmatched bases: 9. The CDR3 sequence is CASSLGNLGTGHGYTF. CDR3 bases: TGCGCCAGCAGCTTGGGTAACCTCGGGACAGGGCATGGCTACACCTTC.

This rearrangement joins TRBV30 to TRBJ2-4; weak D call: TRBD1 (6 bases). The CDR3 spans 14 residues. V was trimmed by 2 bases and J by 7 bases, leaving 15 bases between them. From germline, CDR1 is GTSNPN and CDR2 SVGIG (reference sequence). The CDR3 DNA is TGTGCCTGGAGTTCATGGGACAATCAGAACATTCAGTACTTC. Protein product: CAWSSWDNQNIQYF.